The source of this T cell receptor beta chain is a study of cytomegalovirus exposure and HLA in healthy donors. The PCR contained 60 Vbeta and 13 Jbeta primers. Clones were read by immunoSEQ multiplex PCR, and TCRdb kept only the in-frame ones, dropping some. The data hold 150,000 to 200,000 clones, with over 70% observed a single time. CDR3 length: 13 amino acids. V gave up 4 bases and J gave up 2 bases, with 8 bases separating them. Per the germline V gene, CDR1 is LNHDA and CDR2 is SQIVND (reference sequence). The receptor's source is a woman aged 25 to 45 in good health and CMV-seropositive. The chain links TRBV19 to TRBJ1-1, with D uncertain. Input material: PBMCs. The DNA for the CDR3 is TGTGCCAGTAGTACGATTGGCAACACTGAAGCTTTCTTT. It is translated as CASSTIGNTEAFF. Full variable domain (remainder filled in from reference TRBV19 and TRBJ1-1): DGGITQSPKYLFRKEGQNVTLSCEQNLNHDAMYWYRQDPGQGLRLIYYSQIVNDFQKGDIAEGYSVSREKKESFPLTVTSAQKNPTAFYLCASSTIGNTEAFFGQGTRLTVV.